These 20 T cell receptor beta chains share one sample of origin, sequenced in a study of cytomegalovirus exposure and HLA in healthy donors. PCR used 60 Vbeta primers and 13 Jbeta primers. Measured with immunoSEQ multiplex PCR; TCRdb has only the in-frame clones, and not every one. This sample has about 100,000 clones; about 69% occur once, and the top ten carry under 5.5%. The sample was PBMCs. These receptors came from a human donor in good health.

The J gene is TRBJ2-6, the V gene TRBV4-1, with D perhaps TRBD2 (5 bases). The CDR3 is 18 residues long. CDR1 and CDR2 (germline): MGHRA, YSYEKL. V was shortened by 0 bases and J by 1 base, with 13 bases between the two germline ends. The CDR3 protein is CASSQDGSTGSGANVLTF. In DNA form, the CDR3 reads TGCGCCAGCAGCCAAGATGGTTCAACGGGGTCTGGGGCCAACGTCCTGACTTTC.

The chain links TRBV6-1 to TRBJ2-2, with a tentative D call TRBD1 (5 bases). The germline V gene has CDR1 MNHNS and CDR2 SASEGT. Trimming shortened V by 4 bases and J by 3 bases, and 12 bases separated the two germline ends. The CDR3 has 15 residues. CDR3 sequence: CASSVLGVDTGELFF. Here the CDR3 DNA reads TGTGCCAGCAGTGTGCTAGGGGTTGACACCGGGGAGCTGTTTTTT.

The chain joins TRBV7-9 to TRBJ2-7; D possibly corresponds to TRBD1 (5 bases). Germline CDR1 reads SEHNR; CDR2 reads FQNEAQ (reference sequence). The germline V and J ends were trimmed by 1 base and 2 bases, with 18 bases remaining between them. CDR3 length: 17 residues. The CDR3 DNA sequence: TGTGCCAGCAGCTTAGGGACGACAGATTTTACTACCTACGAGCAGTACTTC. Protein sequence: CASSLGTTDFTTYEQYF.

This rearrangement joins TRBV15 to TRBJ2-7; D gene ambiguous. Looked up from germline, CDR1 is LNHNV and CDR2 is YYDKDF (reference sequence). V was pared by 0 bases and J by 3 bases, with 9 bases between. The length of the CDR3 is 14 residues. CDR3 sequence reads: CATSRDPRLYEQYF. The CDR3 coding sequence is TGTGCCACCAGCAGAGATCCCAGACTCTACGAGCAGTACTTC.

The chain joins TRBV16 to TRBJ1-1, with D possibly matching TRBD1 (6 bases). Trimming took 2 bases from V and 3 from J, leaving 13 bases between them. This CDR3 spans 15 amino acids. Germline CDR1 reads KGHSY; CDR2 reads FQNENV. The CDR3 loop is CASSQGGRDDTEAFF. CDR3 nucleotide sequence: TGTGCCAGCAGCCAAGGGGGCAGGGACGACACTGAAGCTTTCTTT.

V is TRBV28 and J is TRBJ1-2; no reliable D call. The length of the CDR3 is 11 residues. Germline CDR1 is MDHEN and CDR2 is SYDVKM. Trimming shortened V by 6 bases and J by 7 bases, and 9 bases separated the two germline ends. In nucleotides, the CDR3 is TGTGCCAGCAGAAGTACAGCTGGCTACACCTTC. Translation: CASRSTAGYTF.

This chain connects TRBV4-1 to TRBJ2-1; 8 bases agree with TRBD2. The germline V gene has CDR1 MGHRA and CDR2 YSYEKL. The CDR3 length is 16 residues. Losses at the gene ends were 0 bases for V and 4 bases for J; bases not matched to a gene: 5. The chain's CDR3 is CASSQEQREIYNEQFF. The CDR3 DNA follows: TGCGCCAGCAGCCAAGAACAGCGGGAGATTTACAATGAGCAGTTCTTC.

This clone turned up a few times. The chain uses TRBV7-3 and TRBJ1-2, with 9 positions matching TRBD1. The V gene's germline CDR1 is SGHTA and CDR2 FQGTGA. V trimming: 4 bases; J trimming: 8 bases; junction bases outside the gene matches: 11. This CDR3 is built from 15 residues. CDR3 protein: CASSSTGGDITGYTF. CDR3 bases: TGTGCCAGCAGCTCTACAGGGGGCGACATAACAGGCTACACCTTC.

This chain connects TRBV4-1 to TRBJ2-7; D possibly corresponds to TRBD1 (6 bases). Germline V gene lookup returns CDR1 MGHRA and CDR2 YSYEKL. Deletions cut 0 bases from V and 2 bases from J, with 11 bases between. The CDR3 has 15 amino acids. The CDR3 region has the DNA TGCGCCAGCAGCCAAGAACGGGACACCACCTACGAGCAGTACTTC. Amino acids: CASSQERDTTYEQYF.

The rearrangement links TRBV19 to TRBJ2-7, with 11 nucleotides matching TRBD2. Per the germline V gene, CDR1 is LNHDA and CDR2 is SQIVND (reference sequence). There are 16 residues in the CDR3. The V segment lost 9 bases and the J segment 5 bases; nucleotides outside the gene matches: 15. The CDR3 nucleotides read TGTGCCAGCACATCTACGACTAGCGGGAAAGGAAACGAGCAGTACTTC. Translation: CASTSTTSGKGNEQYF.

This clone was detected only a few times. This chain connects TRBV5-1 to TRBJ2-7; TRBD2 might be the D (5 bases). The CDR3 is made up of 13 amino acids. CDR1 is SGHRS, CDR2 YFSETQ, per germline. Trimming removed 1 base at V and 5 bases at J, with 10 bases between. For the CDR3, the DNA is TGCGCCAGCAGCTTGTTTAACGGGAACGAGCAGTACTTC. Amino acids: CASSLFNGNEQYF.

The chain recombines TRBV28 with TRBJ2-1, with 10 positions matching TRBD2. CDR1 is MDHEN and CDR2 is SYDVKM in the germline V gene. The CDR3 totals 17 residues. Here the CDR3 DNA reads TGTGGGGTGAGGGGGCCTAGCGGGAGAGTGTCCTACAATGAGCAGTTCTTC. It yields the protein CGVRGPSGRVSYNEQFF.

The chain uses TRBV5-1 and TRBJ1-2; D gene unclear. The CDR3 extends over 12 amino acids. CDR1 is SGHRS and CDR2 is YFSETQ in the germline V gene. The V end was cut by 0 bases, the J end by 4 bases, with 4 bases between. The DNA of the CDR3 is TGCGCCAGCAGCTTGGACAGCTATGGCTACACCTTC. This gives the protein CASSLDSYGYTF.

The chain joins TRBV6-6 to TRBJ1-1; possibly TRBD1 for D (5 bases). The V end was cut by 7 bases, the J end by 1 base, with 10 bases between. The CDR3 is 13 residues long. Per germline, CDR1 MNHNY and CDR2 SVGAGI (reference sequence). CDR3 sequence reads: CASTGGRNTEAFF. In nucleotides, the CDR3 is TGTGCCAGCACCGGGGGAAGGAACACTGAAGCTTTCTTT.

In this sample, this clone is medium-sized. The rearrangement joins TRBV6-1 to TRBJ2-3; D gene uncertain. Trimming removed 2 bases from V and 5 bases from J, with 11 bases in between. The CDR3 loop spans 14 amino acids. Germline V lookup: CDR1 MNHNS, CDR2 SASEGT. This CDR3 reads CASSEFYRRDTQYF. The CDR3 DNA reads as TGTGCCAGCAGTGAATTTTACAGACGAGATACGCAGTATTTT.

The table lists this clone with a few counts. The chain carries TRBV4-1 and TRBJ2-7; 11 bases line up with TRBD1. CDR1 and CDR2 (germline): MGHRA, YSYEKL. J gave up 3 bases and V 2 bases, and 6 bases lay outside the gene matches. This CDR3 is built from 16 residues. The CDR3 DNA sequence: TGCGCCAGCAGCCAAAGCGGGACAGGGGGTGACTACGAGCAGTACTTC. Its protein is CASSQSGTGGDYEQYF.

The V call is TRBV14, the J call TRBJ1-5; D is undetermined. Germline V gene sequence: CDR1 SGHDN, CDR2 FVKESK. CDR3 length equals 13 residues. Trimming took off 1 base at V and 3 bases at J, with 4 bases between the two ends. The CDR3 DNA is TGTGCCAGCAGCCAAGGTAACAATCAGCCCCAGCATTTT. Its protein product is CASSQGNNQPQHF. Supplemented by reference TRBV14 and TRBJ1-5, the full variable domain reads EAGVTQFPSHSVIEKGQTVTLRCDPISGHDNLYWYRRVMGKEIKFLLHFVKESKQDESGMPNNRFLAERTGGTYSTLKVQPAELEDSGVYFCASSQGNNQPQHFGDGTRLSIL.

This chain links TRBV30 with TRBJ1-3, with a possible D match to TRBD1 (5 bases). Per germline, CDR1 GTSNPN and CDR2 SVGIG (reference sequence). Trimming took 5 bases from V and 1 from J, leaving 15 bases between them. The CDR3 spans 15 residues. CDR3 region: CAWGYPGLSGNTIYF. Written as DNA, the CDR3 is TGTGCCTGGGGTTACCCAGGGTTGTCTGGAAACACCATATATTTT.

This rearrangement joins TRBV28 to TRBJ1-3, with D perhaps matching TRBD1 (5 bases). The CDR3 totals 15 residues. Trimming took off 4 bases at V and 2 bases at J, with 12 bases between the two ends. Per the germline V gene, CDR1 is MDHEN and CDR2 is SYDVKM. The CDR3 spells CASSSTTATGNTIYF. For the CDR3, the DNA is TGTGCCAGCAGTTCTACGACAGCTACTGGAAACACCATATATTTT. Variable domain in full (rest from reference TRBV28 and TRBJ1-3): DVKVTQSSRYLVKRTGEKVFLECVQDMDHENMFWYRQDPGLGLRLIYFSYDVKMKEKGDIPEGYSVSREKKERFSLILESASTNQTSMYLCASSSTTATGNTIYFGEGSWLTVV.

The V call is TRBV7-6, the J call TRBJ2-6, with 10 positions matching TRBD1. The ends lost 0 bases at V and 0 bases at J; junction bases unmatched: 5. The CDR3 runs to 19 residues. Germline CDR1 is SGHVS and CDR2 is FNYEAQ. The CDR3 loop reads CASSLAGDRGSSGANVLTF. The CDR3 DNA is TGTGCCAGCAGCTTAGCGGGGGACAGGGGAAGCTCTGGGGCCAACGTCCTGACTTTC.